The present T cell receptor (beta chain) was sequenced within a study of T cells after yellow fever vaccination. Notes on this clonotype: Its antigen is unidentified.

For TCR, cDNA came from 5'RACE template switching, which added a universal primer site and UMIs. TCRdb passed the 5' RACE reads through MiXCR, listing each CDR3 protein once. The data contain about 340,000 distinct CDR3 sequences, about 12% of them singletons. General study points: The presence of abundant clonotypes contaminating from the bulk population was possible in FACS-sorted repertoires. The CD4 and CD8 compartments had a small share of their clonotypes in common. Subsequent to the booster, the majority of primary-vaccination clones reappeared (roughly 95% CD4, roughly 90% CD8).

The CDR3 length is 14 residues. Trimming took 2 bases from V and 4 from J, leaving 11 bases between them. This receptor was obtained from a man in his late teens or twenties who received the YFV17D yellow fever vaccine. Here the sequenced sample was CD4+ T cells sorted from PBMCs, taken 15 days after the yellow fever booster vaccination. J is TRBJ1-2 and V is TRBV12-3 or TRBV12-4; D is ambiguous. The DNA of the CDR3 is TGTGCCAGCAGTTTACTCTCCGGGTTCTATGGCTACACCTTC. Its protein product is CASSLLSGFYGYTF.